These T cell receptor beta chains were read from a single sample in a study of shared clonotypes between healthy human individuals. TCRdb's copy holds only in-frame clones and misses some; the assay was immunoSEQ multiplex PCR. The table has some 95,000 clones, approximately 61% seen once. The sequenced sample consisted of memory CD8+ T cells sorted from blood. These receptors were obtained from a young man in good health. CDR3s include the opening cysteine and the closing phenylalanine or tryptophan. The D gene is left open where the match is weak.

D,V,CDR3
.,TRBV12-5,CARMGPRGWRETQYF
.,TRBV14,CASRGEYLRLTNGPFHSYEQYF
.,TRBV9,CASSGMSSYEQYF
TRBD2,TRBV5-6,CASSLGTSGRADTQYF
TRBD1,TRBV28,CASSFSPDRGEAYEQYF
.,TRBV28,CASSLELATSEDEQFF
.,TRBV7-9,CASSRETLNYGYTF
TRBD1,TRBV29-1,CSVYPGQGHEKLFF
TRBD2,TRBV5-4,CASRGTSGSDTQYF
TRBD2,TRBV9,CASSVGAGIYEQYF
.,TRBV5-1,CASSYHDSEMNNEQFF
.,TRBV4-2,CASSQELGTRVYEQYF
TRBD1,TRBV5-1,CASSNSIPGQGSSSYNEQFF
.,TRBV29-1,CSVLRGVGETQYF
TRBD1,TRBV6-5,CASSPQGGREGYTF
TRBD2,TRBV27,CASSFGLAGVGFQETQYF
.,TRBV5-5,CASSDPGQAYEQYF
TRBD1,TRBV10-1,CASSEGTGGIYEQYF
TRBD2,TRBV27,CASSRRTSGNEQFF
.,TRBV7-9,CASSFNHLYNEQFF
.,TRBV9,CASNPQGSNTEAFF
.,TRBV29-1,CSVVNRDTEAFF
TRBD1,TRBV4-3,CASSQDAQGGYGYTF
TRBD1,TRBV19,CASSIDRGFYNEQFF
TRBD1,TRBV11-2,CASSLQGANYEQYF
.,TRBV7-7,CASSWGLGSGYNEQFF
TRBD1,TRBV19,CASSSQGSEKLFF
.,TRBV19,CASTDRLYGYTF
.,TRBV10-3,CAISETGNSNQPQHF
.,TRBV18,CASFPGNTGELFF
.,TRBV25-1,CASSETGKSGANVLTF
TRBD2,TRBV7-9,CASRLSGRAEYNEQFF
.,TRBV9,CASSVVISTDTQYF